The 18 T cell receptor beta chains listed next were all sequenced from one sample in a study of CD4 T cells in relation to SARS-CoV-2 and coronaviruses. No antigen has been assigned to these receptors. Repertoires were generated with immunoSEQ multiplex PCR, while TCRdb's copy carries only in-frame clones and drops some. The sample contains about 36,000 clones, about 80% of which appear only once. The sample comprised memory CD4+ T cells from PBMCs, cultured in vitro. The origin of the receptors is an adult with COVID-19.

CDR3 nucleotides: TGTGCCAGCAGCTTAAGGGGTTATGGTAATGAAAAACTGTTTTTT. Protein: CASSLRGYGNEKLFF. The rearrangement uses TRBV11-2 and TRBJ1-4, with a weak D call TRBD1 (5 bases). The V gene's germline CDR1 is SGHAT and CDR2 FQNNGV. V was shortened by 2 bases and J by 4 bases, with 11 bases between the two germline ends. This CDR3 contains 15 residues.

This CDR3 reads CASSYEYQETQYF. The CDR3 nucleotides are TGTGCCAGCAGTTACGAGTACCAAGAGACCCAGTACTTC. The chain carries TRBV6-2 or TRBV6-3 and TRBJ2-5; D is unresolved. The V gene lost 2 bases and the J gene lost 0 bases, with 4 bases spanning the gap. CDR1 is MNHEY and CDR2 is SVGEGT in the germline V gene. This CDR3 contains 13 residues.

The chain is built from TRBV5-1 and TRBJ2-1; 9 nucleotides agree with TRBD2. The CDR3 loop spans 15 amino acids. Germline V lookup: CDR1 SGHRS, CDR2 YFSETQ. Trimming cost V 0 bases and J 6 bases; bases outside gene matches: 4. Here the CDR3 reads CASSLDGGRVNEQFF. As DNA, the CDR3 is TGCGCCAGCAGCTTGGATGGCGGGAGGGTCAATGAGCAGTTCTTC.

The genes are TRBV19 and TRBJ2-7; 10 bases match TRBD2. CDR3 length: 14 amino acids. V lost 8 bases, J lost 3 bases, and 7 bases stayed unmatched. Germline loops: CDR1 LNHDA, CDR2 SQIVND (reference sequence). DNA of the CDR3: TGTGCCAGTCAGCGGGAGGGAGGCGACTACGAGCAGTACTTC. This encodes CASQREGGDYEQYF.

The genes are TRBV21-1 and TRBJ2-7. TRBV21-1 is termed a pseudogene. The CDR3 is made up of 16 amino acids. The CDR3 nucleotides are TGTGCCAGCAGCTCAAAGGGAAAACTACCGCCCTACGAGCAGTACTTC. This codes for CASSSKGKLPPYEQYF.

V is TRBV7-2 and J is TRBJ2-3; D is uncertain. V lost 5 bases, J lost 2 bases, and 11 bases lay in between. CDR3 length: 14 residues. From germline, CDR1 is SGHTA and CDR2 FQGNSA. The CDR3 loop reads CASSPRILTDTQYF. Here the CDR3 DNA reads TGTGCCAGCAGCCCGAGGATCCTCACAGATACGCAGTATTTT.

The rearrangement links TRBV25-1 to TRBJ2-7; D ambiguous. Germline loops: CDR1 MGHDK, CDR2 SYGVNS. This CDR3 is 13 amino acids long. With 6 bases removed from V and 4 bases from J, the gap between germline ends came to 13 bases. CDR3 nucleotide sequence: TGTGCCAGCAGGATGGACGGAACATACGAGCAGTACTTC. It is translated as CASRMDGTYEQYF.

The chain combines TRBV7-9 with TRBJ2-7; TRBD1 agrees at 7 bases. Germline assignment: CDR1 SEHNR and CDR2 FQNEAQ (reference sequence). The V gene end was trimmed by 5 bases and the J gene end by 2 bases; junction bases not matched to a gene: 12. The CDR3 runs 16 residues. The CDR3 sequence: CASSTPQGRTPYEQYF. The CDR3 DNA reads TGTGCCAGCAGCACCCCACAGGGGCGGACCCCCTACGAGCAGTACTTC.

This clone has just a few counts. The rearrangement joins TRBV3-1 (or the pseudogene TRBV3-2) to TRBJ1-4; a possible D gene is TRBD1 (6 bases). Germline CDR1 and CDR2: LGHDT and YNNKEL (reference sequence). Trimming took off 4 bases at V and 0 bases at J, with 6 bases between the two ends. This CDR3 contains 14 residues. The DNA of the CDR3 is TGTGCCAGCAGCCGGGACACAACTAATGAAAAACTGTTTTTT. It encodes CASSRDTTNEKLFF.

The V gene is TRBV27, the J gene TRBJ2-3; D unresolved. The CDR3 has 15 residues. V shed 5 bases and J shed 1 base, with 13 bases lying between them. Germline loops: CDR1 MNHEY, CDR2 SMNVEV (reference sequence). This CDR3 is CASSLELKGTDTQYF. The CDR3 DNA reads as TGTGCCAGCAGTCTAGAACTAAAAGGCACAGATACGCAGTATTTT.

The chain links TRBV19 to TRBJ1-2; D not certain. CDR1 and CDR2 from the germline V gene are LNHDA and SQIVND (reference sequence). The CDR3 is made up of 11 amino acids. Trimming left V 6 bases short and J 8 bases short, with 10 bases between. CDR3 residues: CASRNSFGYTF. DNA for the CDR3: TGTGCCAGTAGAAACAGTTTCGGCTACACCTTC. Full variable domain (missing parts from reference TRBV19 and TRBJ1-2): DGGITQSPKYLFRKEGQNVTLSCEQNLNHDAMYWYRQDPGQGLRLIYYSQIVNDFQKGDIAEGYSVSREKKESFPLTVTSAQKNPTAFYLCASRNSFGYTFGSGTRLTVV.

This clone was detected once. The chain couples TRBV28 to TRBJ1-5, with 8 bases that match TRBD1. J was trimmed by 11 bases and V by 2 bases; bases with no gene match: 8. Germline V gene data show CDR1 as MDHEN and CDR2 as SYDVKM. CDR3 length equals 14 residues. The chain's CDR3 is CASSLGTGKMAQHF. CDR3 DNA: TGTGCCAGCAGTTTAGGGACAGGCAAAATGGCCCAGCATTTT.

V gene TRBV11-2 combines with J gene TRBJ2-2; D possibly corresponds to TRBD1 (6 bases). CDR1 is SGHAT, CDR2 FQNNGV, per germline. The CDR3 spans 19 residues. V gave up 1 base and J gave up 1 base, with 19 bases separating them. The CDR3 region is CASSLGPGQRFLNTGELFF. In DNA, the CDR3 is TGTGCCAGCAGCTTAGGGCCGGGACAACGATTTCTGAACACCGGGGAGCTGTTTTTT.

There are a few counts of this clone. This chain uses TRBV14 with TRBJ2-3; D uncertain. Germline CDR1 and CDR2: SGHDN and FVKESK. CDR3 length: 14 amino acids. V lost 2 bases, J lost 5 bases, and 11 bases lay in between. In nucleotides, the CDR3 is TGTGCCAGCAGCCAACTAGGTTCGCGAGATACGCAGTATTTT. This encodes CASSQLGSRDTQYF.

The CDR3 here is CSVAGYHADTQYF. The CDR3 region has the DNA TGCAGCGTTGCGGGTTATCACGCAGATACGCAGTATTTT. This rearrangement joins TRBV29-1 to TRBJ2-3, with unresolved D. Germline CDR1 and CDR2: SQVTM and ANQGSEA. Deletions cut 4 bases from V and 4 bases from J, with 12 bases between. This CDR3 is built from 13 residues.

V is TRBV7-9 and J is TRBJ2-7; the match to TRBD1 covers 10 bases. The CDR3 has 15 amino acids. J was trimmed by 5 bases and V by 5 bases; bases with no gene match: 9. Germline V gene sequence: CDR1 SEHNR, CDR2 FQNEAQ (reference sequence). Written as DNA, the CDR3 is TGTGCCAGCAGCGTCGGGAGGACAGGGGGGGACGAGCAGTACTTC. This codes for CASSVGRTGGDEQYF. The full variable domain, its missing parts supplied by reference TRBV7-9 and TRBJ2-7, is DTGVSQNPRHKITKRGQNVTFRCDPISEHNRLYWYRQTLGQGPEFLTYFQNEAQLEKSRLLSDRFSAERPKGSFSTLEIQRTEQGDSAMYLCASSVGRTGGDEQYFGPGTRLTVT.

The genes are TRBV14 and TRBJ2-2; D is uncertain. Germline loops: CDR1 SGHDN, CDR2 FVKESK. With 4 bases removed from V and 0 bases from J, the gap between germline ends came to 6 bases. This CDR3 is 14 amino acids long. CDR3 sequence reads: CASSPRPNTGELFF. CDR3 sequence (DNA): TGTGCCAGCAGCCCCCGGCCGAACACCGGGGAGCTGTTTTTT. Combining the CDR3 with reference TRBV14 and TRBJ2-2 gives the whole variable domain EAGVTQFPSHSVIEKGQTVTLRCDPISGHDNLYWYRRVMGKEIKFLLHFVKESKQDESGMPNNRFLAERTGGTYSTLKVQPAELEDSGVYFCASSPRPNTGELFFGEGSRLTVL.

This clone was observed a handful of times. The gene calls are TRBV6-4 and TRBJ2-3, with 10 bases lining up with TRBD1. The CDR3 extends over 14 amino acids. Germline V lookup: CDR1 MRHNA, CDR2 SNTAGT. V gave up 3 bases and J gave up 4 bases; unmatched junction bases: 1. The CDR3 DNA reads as TGTGCCAGCAGTGAAGGACAGGGGGCAGATACGCAGTATTTT. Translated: CASSEGQGADTQYF.